This T cell receptor (beta chain) was recovered during a study of blood T cell repertoires in COVID-19. Study information: The samples span acute and convalescent COVID-19 from the United States, Italy and Spain.

The assay was immunoSEQ multiplex PCR, and TCRdb's table has in-frame clones only and misses some. The sample contains about 250,000 clones, approximately 90% of which appear only once. In its sample, this clone was seen a few times. All enrollees were roughly 18 to 100 years old and from approximately 24 US areas. This CDR3 comprises 18 residues. Germline CDR1 and CDR2: LGHDT and YNNKEL (reference sequence). J gave up 1 base and V 4 bases, and 11 bases lay outside the gene matches. This TCR came from a man aged 40-50 years who had recovered from COVID-19. The sequencing input was PBMCs or T cells enriched from blood (not recorded which). The V and J genes are TRBV3-1 (or the pseudogene TRBV3-2) and TRBJ2-7; 12 bases are shared with TRBD2. The CDR3 DNA follows: TGTGCCAGCAGCCTAAGGACTAGCGGGGCCGGATTTTCCTACGAGCAGTACTTC. This codes for CASSLRTSGAGFSYEQYF.